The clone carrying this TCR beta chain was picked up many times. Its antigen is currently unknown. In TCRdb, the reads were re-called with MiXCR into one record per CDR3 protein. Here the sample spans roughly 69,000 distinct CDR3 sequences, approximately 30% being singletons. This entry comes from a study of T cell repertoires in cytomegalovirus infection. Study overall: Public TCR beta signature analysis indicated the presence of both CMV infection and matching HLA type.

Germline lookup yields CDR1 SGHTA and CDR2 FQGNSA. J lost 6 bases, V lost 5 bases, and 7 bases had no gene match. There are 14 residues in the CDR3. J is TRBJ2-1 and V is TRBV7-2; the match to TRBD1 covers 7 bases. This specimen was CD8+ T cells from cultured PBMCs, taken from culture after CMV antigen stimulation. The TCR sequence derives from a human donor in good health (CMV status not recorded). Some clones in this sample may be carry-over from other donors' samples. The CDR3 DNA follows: TGTGCCAGCAGCCGACAGGGTGGCGGCAATGAGCAGTTCTTC. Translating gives CASSRQGGGNEQFF.